This TCR beta chain was recovered during a study of blood T cell repertoires in COVID-19. Overall study: Acute and convalescent COVID-19 specimens originated in the United States, Italy and Spain. T cells, B-cell-depleted T cells, or PBMCs supplied cDNA or gDNA.

This CDR3 region has 14 residues. Trimming took 5 bases from V and 8 from J; bases not matched to a gene: 9. Per germline, CDR1 GTSNPN and CDR2 SVGIG (reference sequence). Original data processing: Amplification of reference gene primers was used by the study to estimate nucleated cell counts. Method: immunoSEQ multiplex PCR; TCRdb's copy keeps in-frame clones and lacks some. The DNA was the basis for D and trimming; V, J and clone size are from that table. In the table there are around 98,000 clones, 65% to 90% of which are singletons. The chain is built from TRBV30 and TRBJ1-4; 9 nucleotides match TRBD1. This sequence was found in a man in his sixties or seventies with active or convalescent COVID-19. Sequencing input: peripheral blood. In DNA form, the CDR3 reads TGTGCCTGGCAAACAGGGGGCGCTGGAGAAAAACTGTTTTTT. It yields the protein CAWQTGGAGEKLFF.